This TCR beta chain was observed in a study of T-cell reconstitution after alpha-beta-depleted transplantation in children. Looked up from germline, CDR1 is MNHNS and CDR2 is SASEGT. V shed 11 bases and J 8 bases; nucleotides not matched to a gene: 10. This CDR3 contains 12 residues. Preparation of the TCRbeta library used unique molecular identifiers. TCRdb itself ran the PCR reads through MiXCR, one entry per CDR3 protein. The sample consists of 600,000 or so distinct CDR3 sequences, under 30% of them appearing once. Sequenced here: PBMCs, mostly from graft donor cells, sampled 360 days after TCRalphabeta/CD19-depleted stem cell transplant. This TCR derives from a boy younger than two who had a stem cell transplant for acute myeloid leukemia, so the T cells may come from the graft donor. This chain connects TRBV6-1 to TRBJ1-2, with 8 positions matching TRBD1. CDR3 sequence reads: CAVSQGAVGYTF. The DNA for the CDR3 is TGTGCCGTCTCTCAGGGGGCGGTCGGCTACACCTTC.